A selection of T cell receptor beta chains follows, all from one sample in a study of blood T cell repertoires in COVID-19. TCRdb keeps only in-frame clones here, not all; method: immunoSEQ multiplex PCR. This sample has fewer than 300,000 clones, with around 90% found just once. Sample: peripheral blood. These receptors were taken from a woman aged 40 to 55 who had recovered from COVID-19. The CDR3 runs from the conserved cysteine through the conserved F or W. The order of the fields is CDR3 protein, CDR3 DNA, D gene, V gene, J gene, clone size. The D gene is left open where the match is weak. Size values are once, few and many counts, or a class for expanded clones, and some rows have none.

cdr3_aa: CASSPAGNYGYTF
cdr3_nt: TGTGCCAGCAGCCCCGCAGGGAACTATGGCTACACCTTC
d_call: .
v_call: TRBV7-2
j_call: TRBJ1-2
clone_size: .

cdr3_aa: CASSPAGGWGNQPQHF
cdr3_nt: TGTGCCAGCTCACCGGCTGGGGGCTGGGGCAATCAGCCCCAGCATTTT
d_call: .
v_call: TRBV18
j_call: TRBJ1-5
clone_size: .

cdr3_aa: CASSTGQGAGETQYF
cdr3_nt: TGCGCCAGCAGCACGGGACAGGGGGCCGGGGAGACCCAGTACTTC
d_call: TRBD1
v_call: TRBV5-1
j_call: TRBJ2-5
clone_size: .

cdr3_aa: CASSHGQVGEQYF
cdr3_nt: TGTGCCAGCAGCCATGGACAGGTTGGGGAGCAGTACTTC
d_call: TRBD1
v_call: TRBV7-3
j_call: TRBJ2-7
clone_size: .

cdr3_aa: CSASGLAGRDEQFF
cdr3_nt: TGCAGTGCTAGTGGCCTAGCGGGACGGGATGAGCAGTTCTTC
d_call: TRBD2
v_call: TRBV20-1
j_call: TRBJ2-1
clone_size: .

cdr3_aa: CASSQDPGRGPGIF
cdr3_nt: TGTGCCAGCAGCCAAGATCCGGGGAGGGGCCCAGGGATTTTT
d_call: .
v_call: TRBV3-1/TRBV3-2
j_call: TRBJ1-4
clone_size: .

cdr3_aa: CASSIVGQGRYQPQHF
cdr3_nt: TGTGCCAGTAGTATAGTAGGGCAGGGGCGTTATCAGCCCCAGCATTTT
d_call: .
v_call: TRBV19
j_call: TRBJ1-5
clone_size: .

cdr3_aa: CASRGTSGSGNEQFF
cdr3_nt: TGTGCCAGCAGGGGGACTAGCGGGAGTGGCAATGAGCAGTTCTTC
d_call: TRBD2
v_call: TRBV7-2
j_call: TRBJ2-1
clone_size: once

cdr3_aa: CAWSPHTPGQGHTF
cdr3_nt: TGTGCCTGGAGTCCTCACACCCCGGGACAGGGTCACACCTTC
d_call: TRBD1
v_call: TRBV30
j_call: TRBJ1-2
clone_size: .

cdr3_aa: CASSLRGSEQFF
cdr3_nt: TGTGCCAGCAGTTTGCGGGGGAGTGAGCAGTTCTTC
d_call: TRBD2
v_call: TRBV27
j_call: TRBJ2-1
clone_size: once

cdr3_aa: CASSVAWTSGANEQFF
cdr3_nt: TGTGCCAGCAGCGTAGCATGGACTAGCGGGGCCAATGAGCAGTTCTTC
d_call: TRBD2
v_call: TRBV9
j_call: TRBJ2-1
clone_size: .

cdr3_aa: CAWNGRSNTEAFF
cdr3_nt: TGTGCCTGGAACGGGAGGTCGAACACTGAAGCTTTCTTT
d_call: .
v_call: TRBV30
j_call: TRBJ1-1
clone_size: .

cdr3_aa: CASSPQGANTEAFF
cdr3_nt: TGTGCCAGCTCACCACAGGGGGCGAACACTGAAGCTTTCTTT
d_call: TRBD1
v_call: TRBV18
j_call: TRBJ1-1
clone_size: once

cdr3_aa: CASSPTGTDSGNTIYF
cdr3_nt: TGCGCCAGCAGCCCCACGGGGACAGACTCTGGAAACACCATATATTTT
d_call: TRBD1
v_call: TRBV5-1
j_call: TRBJ1-3
clone_size: .

cdr3_aa: CASTPAVEGSPLHF
cdr3_nt: TGTGCCAGCACCCCCGCTGTCGAGGGCTCACCCCTCCACTTT
d_call: .
v_call: TRBV11-2
j_call: TRBJ1-6
clone_size: .

cdr3_aa: CASNSPLAGGPADTQYF
cdr3_nt: TGTGCCAGCAACTCTCCATTAGCGGGAGGGCCCGCAGATACGCAGTATTTT
d_call: TRBD2
v_call: TRBV2
j_call: TRBJ2-3
clone_size: .

cdr3_aa: CASTLAGSYEQYF
cdr3_nt: TGTGCCAGCACCCTAGCGGGCTCCTACGAGCAGTACTTC
d_call: TRBD2
v_call: TRBV6-5
j_call: TRBJ2-7
clone_size: .

cdr3_aa: CASSLSGDTQYF
cdr3_nt: TGCGCCAGCAGCTTGTCGGGTGATACGCAGTATTTT
d_call: .
v_call: TRBV5-1
j_call: TRBJ2-3
clone_size: .

cdr3_aa: CASSFPGQGAGEQYF
cdr3_nt: TGTGCCAGCAGCTTTCCGGGACAGGGGGCAGGGGAGCAGTACTTC
d_call: TRBD1
v_call: TRBV7-9
j_call: TRBJ2-7
clone_size: once

cdr3_aa: CASTPAGRSVSYEQYF
cdr3_nt: TGTGCCAGCACCCCAGCGGGACGGTCCGTCTCCTACGAGCAGTACTTC
d_call: TRBD2
v_call: TRBV25-1
j_call: TRBJ2-7
clone_size: .

cdr3_aa: CASVPGGRYNEQFF
cdr3_nt: TGCGCCAGCGTTCCCGGAGGGCGCTACAATGAGCAGTTCTTC
d_call: .
v_call: TRBV5-1
j_call: TRBJ2-1
clone_size: .

cdr3_aa: CASSRDNEQFF
cdr3_nt: TGTGCCAGCAGCCGAGACAATGAGCAGTTCTTC
d_call: .
v_call: TRBV9
j_call: TRBJ2-1
clone_size: .

cdr3_aa: CASSAQGNYGYTF
cdr3_nt: TGTGCCAGCAGCGCACAGGGGAACTATGGCTACACCTTC
d_call: TRBD1
v_call: TRBV7-2
j_call: TRBJ1-2
clone_size: .

cdr3_aa: CASSQPGQGEKLFF
cdr3_nt: TGTGCCAGCAGCCAGCCGGGACAGGGGGAAAAACTGTTTTTT
d_call: TRBD1
v_call: TRBV14
j_call: TRBJ1-4
clone_size: .

cdr3_aa: CASQVQGTNEKLFF
cdr3_nt: TGTGCCAGCCAAGTGCAGGGAACTAATGAAAAACTGTTTTTT
d_call: .
v_call: TRBV6-6
j_call: TRBJ1-4
clone_size: .

cdr3_aa: CAISEGTGHQETQYF
cdr3_nt: TGTGCCATCAGTGAGGGGACAGGGCATCAAGAGACCCAGTACTTC
d_call: TRBD1
v_call: TRBV10-3
j_call: TRBJ2-5
clone_size: .

cdr3_aa: CASSPQGVNYNSPLHF
cdr3_nt: TGTGCCAGCAGCCCCCAGGGGGTCAATTATAATTCACCCCTCCACTTT
d_call: TRBD1
v_call: TRBV9
j_call: TRBJ1-6
clone_size: .

cdr3_aa: CSVGVRADTEAFF
cdr3_nt: TGCAGCGTTGGGGTCCGAGCGGACACTGAAGCTTTCTTT
d_call: .
v_call: TRBV29-1
j_call: TRBJ1-1
clone_size: .

cdr3_aa: CASRPGGGGPDTQYF
cdr3_nt: TGTGCCAGCAGGCCTGGCGGGGGGGGCCCAGATACGCAGTATTTT
d_call: TRBD2
v_call: TRBV28
j_call: TRBJ2-3
clone_size: .

cdr3_aa: CASRRDSYEQYF
cdr3_nt: TGTGCCAGCAGGCGTGACAGCTACGAGCAGTACTTC
d_call: .
v_call: TRBV6-5
j_call: TRBJ2-7
clone_size: once

cdr3_aa: CASSLGARGTGSNTEAFF
cdr3_nt: TGCGCCAGCAGCTTGGGGGCCAGGGGGACAGGATCGAACACTGAAGCTTTCTTT
d_call: TRBD1
v_call: TRBV5-1
j_call: TRBJ1-1
clone_size: .

cdr3_aa: CASSVGGGLAYEQYF
cdr3_nt: TGTGCCAGCAGCGTAGGGGGGGGACTCGCCTACGAGCAGTACTTC
d_call: TRBD2
v_call: TRBV9
j_call: TRBJ2-7
clone_size: once

cdr3_aa: CATRGTSGRGGEQFF
cdr3_nt: TGTGCCACCAGGGGAACTAGCGGGAGGGGGGGTGAGCAGTTCTTC
d_call: TRBD2
v_call: TRBV24-1
j_call: TRBJ2-1
clone_size: few

cdr3_aa: CATSPRGETQYF
cdr3_nt: TGTGCCACCAGCCCCCGGGGGGAGACCCAGTACTTC
d_call: .
v_call: TRBV15
j_call: TRBJ2-5
clone_size: .

cdr3_aa: CASDGGWEQFF
cdr3_nt: TGCGCCAGCGACGGCGGTTGGGAGCAGTTCTTC
d_call: .
v_call: TRBV5-1
j_call: TRBJ2-1
clone_size: once

cdr3_aa: CASSLGGMGTSLF
cdr3_nt: TGTGCCAGCAGCTTAGGGGGGATGGGGACATCCCTTTTT
d_call: .
v_call: TRBV11-2
j_call: TRBJ1-4
clone_size: once

cdr3_aa: CASSIGGLGRDPNAEAFF
cdr3_nt: TGTGCCAGTAGTATTGGGGGTCTGGGGCGGGACCCGAACGCTGAAGCTTTCTTT
d_call: .
v_call: TRBV19
j_call: TRBJ1-1
clone_size: .

cdr3_aa: CASSVQGKLTEAFF
cdr3_nt: TGTGCCAGCAGTGTCCAGGGGAAATTGACTGAAGCTTTCTTT
d_call: .
v_call: TRBV2
j_call: TRBJ1-1
clone_size: .

cdr3_aa: CASIEGAGSRNQPQHF
cdr3_nt: TGTGCCAGCATCGAGGGGGCCGGGAGCCGCAATCAGCCCCAGCATTTT
d_call: TRBD1
v_call: TRBV11-2
j_call: TRBJ1-5
clone_size: .

cdr3_aa: CASSLPQGNNEQFF
cdr3_nt: TGTGCCAGCAGCTTACCCCAGGGAAACAATGAGCAGTTCTTC
d_call: .
v_call: TRBV7-9
j_call: TRBJ2-1
clone_size: .

cdr3_aa: CASSPPSGTTGANVLTF
cdr3_nt: TGTGCCAGCTCACCCCCCTCGGGGACTACAGGGGCCAACGTCCTGACTTTC
d_call: TRBD2
v_call: TRBV18
j_call: TRBJ2-6
clone_size: .

cdr3_aa: CASSQDPTRVRQYF
cdr3_nt: TGTGCCAGCAGCCAAGACCCGACCCGGGTCCGGCAGTACTTC
d_call: .
v_call: TRBV3-1/TRBV3-2
j_call: TRBJ2-7
clone_size: .

cdr3_aa: CASSPRGTNEKLFF
cdr3_nt: TGTGCCAGCTCACCCAGGGGCACCAATGAAAAACTGTTTTTT
d_call: .
v_call: TRBV18
j_call: TRBJ1-4
clone_size: .

cdr3_aa: CASSVASDTGELFF
cdr3_nt: TGTGCCAGCAGCGTAGCGTCGGACACCGGGGAGCTGTTTTTT
d_call: .
v_call: TRBV9
j_call: TRBJ2-2
clone_size: once

cdr3_aa: CASRGQGNSPLHF
cdr3_nt: TGTGCCAGCAGGGGGCAGGGCAATTCACCCCTCCACTTT
d_call: .
v_call: TRBV6-5
j_call: TRBJ1-6
clone_size: .

cdr3_aa: CASSLWRREDGYTF
cdr3_nt: TGCGCCAGCAGCTTATGGCGCAGGGAGGATGGCTACACCTTC
d_call: .
v_call: TRBV5-1
j_call: TRBJ1-2
clone_size: .

cdr3_aa: CSARTGPNEQFF
cdr3_nt: TGCAGCGCACGGACAGGCCCCAATGAGCAGTTCTTC
d_call: TRBD1
v_call: TRBV29-1
j_call: TRBJ2-1
clone_size: .

cdr3_aa: CASRQSLAEDYEQYF
cdr3_nt: TGTGCCAGCAGGCAGTCCCTAGCGGAGGATTACGAGCAGTACTTC
d_call: TRBD2
v_call: TRBV4-2
j_call: TRBJ2-7
clone_size: .

cdr3_aa: CATSPQGFGGYTF
cdr3_nt: TGTGCCACCAGCCCACAGGGCTTTGGGGGCTACACCTTC
d_call: .
v_call: TRBV15
j_call: TRBJ1-2
clone_size: .

cdr3_aa: CASSSDRGWDNEQFF
cdr3_nt: TGTGCCAGCAGCTCCGACAGGGGTTGGGACAATGAGCAGTTCTTC
d_call: TRBD1
v_call: TRBV2
j_call: TRBJ2-1
clone_size: .

cdr3_aa: CSASLRGVYEQYF
cdr3_nt: TGCAGTGCTAGTCTCAGGGGCGTTTACGAGCAGTACTTC
d_call: .
v_call: TRBV20-1
j_call: TRBJ2-7
clone_size: .

cdr3_aa: CASSLGAGLETQYF
cdr3_nt: TGCGCCAGCAGCTTGGGAGCAGGGTTGGAGACCCAGTACTTC
d_call: .
v_call: TRBV5-1
j_call: TRBJ2-5
clone_size: .

cdr3_aa: CAWTREPRAFEGYTF
cdr3_nt: TGTGCCTGGACTAGGGAGCCGAGGGCCTTCGAGGGCTACACCTTC
d_call: .
v_call: TRBV30
j_call: TRBJ1-2
clone_size: .

cdr3_aa: CASSYSGWDRGYGYTF
cdr3_nt: TGTGCCAGCAGTTACTCGGGTTGGGACAGAGGCTATGGCTACACCTTC
d_call: TRBD1
v_call: TRBV6-6
j_call: TRBJ1-2
clone_size: .